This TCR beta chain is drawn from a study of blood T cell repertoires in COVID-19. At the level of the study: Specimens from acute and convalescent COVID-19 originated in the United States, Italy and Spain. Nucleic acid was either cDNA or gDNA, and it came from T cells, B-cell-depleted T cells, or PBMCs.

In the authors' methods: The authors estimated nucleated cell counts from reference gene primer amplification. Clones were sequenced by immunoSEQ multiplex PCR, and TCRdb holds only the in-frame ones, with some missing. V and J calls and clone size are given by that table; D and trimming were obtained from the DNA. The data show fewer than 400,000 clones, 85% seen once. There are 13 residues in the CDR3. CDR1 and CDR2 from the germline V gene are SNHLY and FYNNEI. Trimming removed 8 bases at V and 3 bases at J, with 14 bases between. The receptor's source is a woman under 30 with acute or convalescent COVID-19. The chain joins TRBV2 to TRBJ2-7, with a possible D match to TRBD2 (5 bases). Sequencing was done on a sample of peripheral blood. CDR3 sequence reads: CASQFSRGYEQYF. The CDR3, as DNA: TGTGCCAGCCAGTTCTCTCGGGGCTACGAGCAGTACTTC.